The clone carrying this T cell receptor beta chain was picked up many times. Its antigen is unidentified. Unique molecular identifiers tagged the TCR beta cDNA libraries. TCRdb processed the PCR reads anew with MiXCR; each CDR3 protein has one entry. The repertoire includes 250,000 to 300,000 distinct CDR3 sequences, 35% to 45% of them detected once, and roughly 4.8% sits in the top ten. The data originate from a study of post-analysis software for immune sequencing data. Study at large: Both relapsing-remitting and secondary progressive multiple sclerosis featured among the disease courses, as did progressive-relapsing multiple sclerosis. Whole-study results and caveats: Controls showed lower frequencies than patients for several TRBV segments, and TRBV5-6, TRBV5-1 and TRBV20-1 were among these.

Per germline, CDR1 SGDLS and CDR2 YYNGEE. Trimming shortened V by 3 bases and J by 4 bases, and 14 bases separated the two germline ends. This CDR3 has 15 amino acids. This sequence joins TRBV9 and TRBJ1-5, with D perhaps TRBD1 (5 bases). The sample comprised blood. This sequence was found in a girl under 18 with multiple sclerosis. CDR3 DNA: TGTGCCAGCAGCGCCGATGGGGGGGGAAATCAGCCCCAGCATTTT. Translation: CASSADGGGNQPQHF.